This TCR beta chain was sequenced during a study of T cells in Graves' hyperthyroidism and ophthalmopathy. V gave up 4 bases and J gave up 9 bases; unmatched junction bases: 8. The CDR3 has 14 amino acids. This clonotype showed up many times. RNA transcripts served as the template for amplifying TCR beta CDR3 regions. HTBI primers were used for first-round RT-PCR of the TCR CDR3. Using its own MiXCR run on the multiplex PCR reads, TCRdb lists one record per CDR3 protein. The table has 490,000 or so distinct CDR3 sequences, roughly 23% seen once. Any patient presenting with uncontrolled infection, other autoimmune disease, pregnancy or lactation was left out.

The clonotype originates from a woman aged 70-85 years with Graves' ophthalmopathy. The chain has TRBV12-3 or TRBV12-4 and TRBJ2-1; 8 bases fit TRBD2. The sequenced sample consisted of blood. The CDR3 nucleotides read TGTGCCAGCAGTTATGGGACTAGTTACGCTGAGCAGTTCTTC. Encoded protein: CASSYGTSYAEQFF.